This T cell receptor beta chain came from a study of OX40 agonist ivuxolimab in advanced cancers. Regarding the research as a whole: Ivuxolimab, which targeted the costimulatory receptor OX40 (CD134), was an agonistic, fully human IgG2 monoclonal antibody. Intravenous ivuxolimab was administered to patients every 2 weeks at six dose levels: 0.01, 0.1, 0.3, 1.5, 3 and 10 mg/kg. Among the roughly 52 dose-escalation patients, some 20 had hepatocellular carcinoma, approximately 15 melanoma, 9 renal cell carcinoma and 9 head and neck cancer. In the dose-escalation cohort, roughly 80% of patients were male, and the mean age was approximately 55 years, with a range of about 23 to 80. Patients were allowed to have had prior anti-PD-1, anti-PD-L1 or anti-CTLA-4 therapy, and roughly 40% of the dose-escalation patients had been treated with checkpoint inhibitors. Partial responses occurred in three dose-escalation patients: two with cutaneous melanoma and one with hepatocellular carcinoma. The purpose of peripheral TCRbeta sequencing was to test whether ivuxolimab changed TCR sequence diversity and led to clonal T-cell expansion. The paper reports the monotherapy dose-escalation portion (N of about 50 patients) of the phase I ivuxolimab trial.

What the study reported, not specific to this receptor: Low levels of normalized T-cell clonal expansion were also seen in some nonresponding patients. On average, CD8+ T cells showed more expanded clones than CD4+ T cells after ivuxolimab. In the 0.1-3.0 mg/kg groups, partial responders had among the lowest normalized peripheral clonal expansion, particularly in CD8+ T cells. At doses of 0.1 to 3.0 mg/kg, clonal expansion of both CD4+ and CD8+ T cells in blood was seen between baseline and week 6. Antigen specificity was not determined for the clonally expanded peripheral T cells.

The table lists this clone with a few counts. Its antigen remains undetermined. No much larger clonotype is one base removed from it; base qualities were not supplied. To sequence the TCRbeta CDR3 region, genomic DNA was isolated from the sorted cells. TCRbeta CDR3 regions were sequenced using the immunoSEQ Assay. In its TCRdb copy, this immuneACCESS table keeps in-frame sequences only and misses some clones. Where compared with another copy, unresolved V genes explain less than half of these, and the others have no known cause. A total of over 95,000 clones appear in this sample, roughly 90% of them only once. The ten largest clonotypes hold just under 0.8% of the sample. The trial excluded patients who had a history of autoimmune disease or were on systemic immunosuppression. In every dose cohort, peripheral blood was drawn for TCR sequencing at baseline, cycle 4 day 1, and cycle 7 day 1. Samples were obtained from an open-label, multicenter, first-in-human phase I dose-escalation trial of ivuxolimab. Adults with locally advanced or metastatic head and neck squamous cell, hepatocellular, melanoma or renal cell carcinoma were enrolled in the trial. CD4+ and CD8+ T cells were sorted separately from peripheral blood before TCR sequencing.

The clonotype originates from an adult with an advanced solid tumor such as melanoma, head and neck, liver or kidney cancer. The sequencing here drew on CD4+ or CD8+ T cells sorted from blood, taken in a trial of the OX40 agonist ivuxolimab.

The CDR3 amino acid sequence is: CASSIGRTIDSPLHF. The nucleotide sequence is given as TGTGCCAGTAGTATCGGACGGACGATTGATTCACCCCTCCACTTT. This sequence uses TRBV19 and TRBJ1-6, with no reliable assignment of the D segment. The CDR3 runs 15 residues from the cysteine to the phenylalanine. The entry retains the CDR3 DNA only, 45 bases that are in frame from base 1. V was cut back by 3 bases and J by 8 bases, leaving a gap of 14 bases between them. Reading the germline V gene (reference sequence) gives CDR1 LNHDA and CDR2 SQIVND. This CDR3, with the reference TRBV19 and TRBJ1-6 proteins standing in past its ends, gives the full variable domain DGGITQSPKYLFRKEGQNVTLSCEQNLNHDAMYWYRQDPGQGLRLIYYSQIVNDFQKGDIAEGYSVSREKKESFPLTVTSAQKNPTAFYLCASSIGRTIDSPLHFGNGTRLTVT.